This TCR beta chain was captured by sequencing in a study of vaccination effects on CD4 cells after COVID-19. Study in general: Two-dose vaccination with either BNT162b2 or mRNA-1273 was given to the participants.

CD4+ T cells specific for antigen were expanded with viral peptide pools by the ViraFEST assay before sequencing. Isolation of CD4+ T cells took place after less than twelve days of culture. Nucleocapsid antibodies stayed negative before and after vaccination, showing no earlier SARS-CoV-2 infection. Concerning this clone: Its cognate antigen is unknown.

Profiled with immunoSEQ multiplex PCR; TCRdb holds only in-frame clones, not every one. Of roughly 41,000 clones listed, around 77% are singletons. General study points: Only a few convalescent patients and no early post-infection timepoints featured in the study.

The CDR3 spans 17 residues. V was pared by 3 bases and J by 0 bases, with 15 bases between. Germline CDR1 and CDR2: DFQATT and SNEGSKA (reference sequence). The specimen comprised CD4+ T cells from PBMCs cultured with HCoV-NL63 spike peptides, sampled before COVID-19 vaccination. This sequence was found in a human donor who received a COVID-19 vaccine. The chain is built from TRBV20-1 and TRBJ1-6, with D maybe TRBD1 (5 bases). CDR3 DNA: TGCAGTGCTAGTAATAGGGACCTAAGCTCCTATAATTCACCCCTCCACTTT. This codes for CSASNRDLSSYNSPLHF.